The source of this T cell receptor (beta chain) is a study of early T cells in non-severe SARS-CoV-2 infection. On the study more broadly: Chains were not paired, and sequencing was done on bulk RNA from unsorted whole blood.

Unique molecular identifiers were affixed to single, distinct cDNA molecules. TCRdb used MiXCR to reprocess the 5' RACE reads, holding one entry per CDR3 protein. The sample includes some 45,000 distinct CDR3 sequences, about 4.2% seen only once; the top ten take roughly 6%. Study findings and constraints: VDJdb matching favored anti-spike CD8 responses, missing private and CD4 specificities.

This clonotype was seen a few times. The target antigen is unknown. CDR3 length: 14 amino acids. V dropped 5 bases and J dropped 7 bases, with 15 bases sitting between them. Germline CDR1 is SGHTA and CDR2 is FQGTGA. The genes are TRBV7-3 and TRBJ2-1; the D is unclear. Sequencing input: whole blood. This receptor was obtained from an adult who was a healthcare worker with PCR-confirmed SARS-CoV-2 infection or an uninfected control (not recorded which). CDR3: CASSPGPMGNEQFF. In DNA, the CDR3 is TGTGCCAGCAGCCCCGGGCCGATGGGGAATGAGCAGTTCTTC. Variable domain in full (rest from reference TRBV7-3 and TRBJ2-1): GAGVSQTPSNKVTEKGKYVELRCDPISGHTALYWYRQSLGQGPEFLIYFQGTGAADDSGLPNDRFFAVRPEGSVSTLKIQRTERGDSAVYLCASSPGPMGNEQFFGPGTRLTVL.